This T cell receptor beta chain was obtained from a study of spatial heterogeneity in lung cancer. Study overall: Fewer alpha-chain than beta-chain sequences were consistently detected. General observations from the study: Higher tumor mutation counts went along with higher counts of expanded intratumoral alpha and beta TCRs.

This clonotype is medium-sized within its sample. As yet, its antigen is unknown. Time point defined: sample taken at primary tumor resection. Untreated early-stage non-small cell lung cancer patients, 55 to 85 in total, were the donors. In each case, whole RNA from tumor, nontumor lung or frozen PBMC was sequenced unsorted. V was pared by 4 bases and J by 0 bases, with 16 bases between. CDR3 length: 18 amino acids. Germline V gene data show CDR1 as LNHDA and CDR2 as SQIVND (reference sequence). Every cDNA TCR molecule received its own unique molecular identifier. MiXCR, applied by TCRdb to the 5' RACE reads, yields one record per CDR3 protein. This table holds roughly 3,000 distinct CDR3 sequences, about 6% found once.

The TCR sequence derives from a male donor with early-stage non-small cell lung cancer. The chain carries TRBV19 and TRBJ2-6; weak D call: TRBD1 (6 bases). The sequences come from lung tumor tissue, collected at surgery. The CDR3 DNA sequence: TGTGCCAGTAGTAGGGGACACTTAGGTACCTCTGGGGCCAACGTCCTGACTTTC. It encodes CASSRGHLGTSGANVLTF.